The subject of this entry is one T cell receptor (beta chain). This entry belongs to a study of blood T cell repertoires in COVID-19. Clinical history reported by participants formed the basis on which cohorts were assigned. Recovered status applied to Cohort 3 donors who had two consecutive negative PCRs. It also applied to those with clearance or with symptom resolution. The V end was cut by 3 bases, the J end by 10 bases, with 10 bases between. The CDR3 runs to 13 residues. CDR1 and CDR2 from the germline V gene are SEHNR and FQNEAQ (reference sequence). Original processing methods: Amplifying reference gene primers gave estimates of nucleated cell counts. Sequencing was performed with immunoSEQ multiplex PCR; in TCRdb, only in-frame clones are kept and a portion is missing. D and trimming were read from the DNA, whereas the V and J calls and clone size are those reported in that table. The sample includes around 200,000 clones, approximately 85% of them seen just once.

This clonotype was sampled from a middle-aged man who had recovered from COVID-19. This chain links TRBV7-9 with TRBJ1-6; possibly TRBD1 for D (5 bases). Material for sequencing was PBMCs or T cells enriched from blood (not recorded which). CDR3: CASSFTQDSPLHF. The CDR3 region has the DNA TGTGCCAGCAGCTTTACACAGGACTCACCCCTCCACTTT.